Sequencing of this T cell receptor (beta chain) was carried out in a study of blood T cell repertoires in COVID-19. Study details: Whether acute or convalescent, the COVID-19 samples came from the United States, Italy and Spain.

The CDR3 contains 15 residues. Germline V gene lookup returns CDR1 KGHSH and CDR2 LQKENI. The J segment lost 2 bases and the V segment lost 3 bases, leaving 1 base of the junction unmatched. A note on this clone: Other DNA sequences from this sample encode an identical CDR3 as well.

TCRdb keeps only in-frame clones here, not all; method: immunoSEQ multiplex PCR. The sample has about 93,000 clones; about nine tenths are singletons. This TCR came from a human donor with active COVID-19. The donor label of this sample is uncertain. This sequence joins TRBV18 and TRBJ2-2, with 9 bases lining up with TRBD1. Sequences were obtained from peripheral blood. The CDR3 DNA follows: TGTGCCAGCTCACCGGGACAGGGTAACACCGGGGAGCTGTTTTTT. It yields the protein CASSPGQGNTGELFF.